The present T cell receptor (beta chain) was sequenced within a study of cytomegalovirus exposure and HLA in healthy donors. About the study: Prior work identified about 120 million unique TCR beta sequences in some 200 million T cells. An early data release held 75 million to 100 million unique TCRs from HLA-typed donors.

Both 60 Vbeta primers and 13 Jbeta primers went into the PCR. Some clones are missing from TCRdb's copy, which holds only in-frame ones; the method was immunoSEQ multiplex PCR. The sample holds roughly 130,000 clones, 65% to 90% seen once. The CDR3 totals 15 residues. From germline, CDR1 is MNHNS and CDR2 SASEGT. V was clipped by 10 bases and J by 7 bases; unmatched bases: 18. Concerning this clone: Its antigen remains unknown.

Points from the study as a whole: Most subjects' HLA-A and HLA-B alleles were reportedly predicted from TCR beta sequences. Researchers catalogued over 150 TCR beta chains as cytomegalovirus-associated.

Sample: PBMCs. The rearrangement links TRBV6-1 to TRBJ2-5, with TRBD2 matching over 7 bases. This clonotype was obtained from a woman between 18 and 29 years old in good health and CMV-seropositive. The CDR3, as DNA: TGTGCCACATCGGGACGGGCGGGGGTTATGGGGACCCAGTACTTC. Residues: CATSGRAGVMGTQYF.